This T cell receptor beta chain was captured by sequencing in a study of cytomegalovirus exposure and HLA in healthy donors. Looking at the study overall: The approximately 130 validation repertoires matched the 666 first-cohort repertoires in platform, a later analysis reported.

The repertoire was sequenced with immunoSEQ multiplex PCR; TCRdb's copy has only in-frame clones and lacks some. The sample carries over 55,000 clones, approximately 96% recorded once. Trimming cost V 8 bases and J 6 bases, with 20 bases left between them. In germline, CDR1 is MNHEY, CDR2 SMNVEV (reference sequence). This CDR3 is built from 14 residues. The sample comprised PBMCs. This clonotype originated in a man between 18 and 29 years old in good health and CMV-seronegative. The chain combines TRBV27 with TRBJ2-7; tentatively, D is TRBD1 (6 bases). The CDR3 sequence: CASLVGAGVGEQYF. CDR3 DNA: TGTGCCAGCCTTGTCGGGGCAGGGGTCGGCGAGCAGTACTTC.